This paragraph reports one T cell receptor beta chain. Its antigen is unknown. These reads were obtained on an Illumina HiSeq 2000. The TCR beta cDNA libraries were made using 5'RACE template switching, a step that added both a universal primer site and unique molecular identifiers. Synthesis of cDNA was primed from the TCR beta constant segment and was followed by two consecutive PCR amplification steps. Per the original workflow: MIGEC was used to demultiplex reads and group reads by UMI, and MiTCR was used to assemble and quantify clonotypes. To exclude erroneous sequences, any TCR cDNA sequence not supported by at least two reads was discarded. The tcR package was used for downstream repertoire analysis, and clonotypes were matched across fractions by CDR3 nucleotide sequence plus V segment. VDJmatch was used to annotate antigen specificity against VDJdb, with one amino acid substitution in CDR3 allowed. After TCRdb reprocessed the reads, each CDR3 protein sequence was kept as one row, without DNA. It is TCRdb's table, rather than the study itself, that gives the V and J calls and clone size. The sample's table lists a count of approximately 420,000 distinct CDR3 sequences. The ten biggest clones cover over 8.5% of the sample.

These data are taken from a study of T cells expressing NK-cell markers (dated by TCRdb to the early 2020s). Study-wide context: In sorted CD3+CD56+NKG2C+, CD3+CD56+NKG2C- and CD3+CD56-NKG2C+ T-cell subsets from several donors, TCR beta-chain repertoires were profiled. Among the eight sequenced donors, only one was HCMV-seronegative, while the other seven were HCMV-seropositive. Randomly selected healthy volunteers, three men and five women, were used as the eight sequenced donors. Illumina HiSeq 2000/2500, MiSeq or NextSeq was used to sequence libraries as 2 x 150 bp reads. Points the paper makes about the study in general: Whether the expanded NKG2C-expressing T cell clones were specific for HCMV antigens was left unclear. Those dominant clonotypes were again the most abundant among CD3+CD56-NKG2C+ cells in a handful of donors, at about 25-65%. In roughly six donors, the dominant CD3+CD56+NKG2C+ clonotypes ranked among the top 10 CD8+ clonotypes, making up about 1.0-7.5% of CD8+ T cells.

CDR1 and CDR2, per the germline V gene, are MGHDK and SYGVNS. The CDR3 runs 14 amino acids, cysteine and phenylalanine included. Only the protein is available. A commercial ELISA kit detecting HCMV-specific IgG in serum was used to determine HCMV serostatus. Peripheral blood mononuclear cells were isolated from blood by Ficoll density gradient centrifugation. The chain was built from TRBV25-1 and TRBJ2-7; TCRdb indicates TRBD2, and absent DNA this call remains unverified. This clonotype originated in a woman aged 50 to 65 in good health. Donor details come from another sample of the same person, matched by shared clones. Sequencing was done on a sample of blood T cells: a sorted CD56 or NKG2C T cell subset, CD4+ or CD8+ T cells, or bulk PBMC T cells (not recorded which). CDR3 region: CASSDAGTSYEQYF.